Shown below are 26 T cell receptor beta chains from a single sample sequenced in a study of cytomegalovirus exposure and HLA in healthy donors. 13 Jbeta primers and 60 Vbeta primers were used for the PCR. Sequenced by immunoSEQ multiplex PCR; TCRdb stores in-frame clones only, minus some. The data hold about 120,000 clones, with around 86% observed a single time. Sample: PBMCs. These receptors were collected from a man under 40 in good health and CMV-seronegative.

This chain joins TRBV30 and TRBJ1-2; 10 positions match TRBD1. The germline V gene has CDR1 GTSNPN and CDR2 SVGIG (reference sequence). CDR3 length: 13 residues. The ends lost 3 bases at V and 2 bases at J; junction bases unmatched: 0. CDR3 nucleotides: TGTGCCTGGAGGACAGGGGGCAACTATGGCTACACCTTC. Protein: CAWRTGGNYGYTF.

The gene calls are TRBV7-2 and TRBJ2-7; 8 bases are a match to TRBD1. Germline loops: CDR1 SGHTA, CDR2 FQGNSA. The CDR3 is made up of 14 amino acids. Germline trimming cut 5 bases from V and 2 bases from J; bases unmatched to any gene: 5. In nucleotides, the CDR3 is TGTGCCAGCAGCACTCGACAGGGGACCTACGAGCAGTACTTC. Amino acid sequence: CASSTRQGTYEQYF. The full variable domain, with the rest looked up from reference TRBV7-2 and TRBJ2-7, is GAGVSQSPSNKVTEKGKDVELRCDPISGHTALYWYRQSLGQGLEFLIYFQGNSAPDKSGLPSDRFSAERTGGSVSTLTIQRTQQEDSAVYLCASSTRQGTYEQYFGPGTRLTVT.

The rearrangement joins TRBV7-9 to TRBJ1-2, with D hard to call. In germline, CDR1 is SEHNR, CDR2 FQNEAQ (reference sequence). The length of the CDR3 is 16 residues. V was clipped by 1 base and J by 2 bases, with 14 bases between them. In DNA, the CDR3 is TGTGCCAGCAGCTTAGGTTTTTCCAGCGAGAACTATGGCTACACCTTC. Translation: CASSLGFSSENYGYTF.

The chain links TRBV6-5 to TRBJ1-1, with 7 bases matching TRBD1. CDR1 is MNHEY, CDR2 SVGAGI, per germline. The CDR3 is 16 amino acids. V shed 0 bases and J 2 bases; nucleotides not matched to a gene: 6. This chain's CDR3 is CASSYSTGKINTEAFF. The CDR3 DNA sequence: TGTGCCAGCAGTTACTCGACAGGGAAAATCAACACTGAAGCTTTCTTT.

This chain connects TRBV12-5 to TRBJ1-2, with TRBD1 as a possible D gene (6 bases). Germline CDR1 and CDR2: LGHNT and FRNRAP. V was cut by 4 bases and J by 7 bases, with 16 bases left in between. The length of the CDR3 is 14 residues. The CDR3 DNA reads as TGTGCTAGTGGTTATAGTGGGGGGGCGGGTGGCTACACCTTC. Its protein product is CASGYSGGAGGYTF.

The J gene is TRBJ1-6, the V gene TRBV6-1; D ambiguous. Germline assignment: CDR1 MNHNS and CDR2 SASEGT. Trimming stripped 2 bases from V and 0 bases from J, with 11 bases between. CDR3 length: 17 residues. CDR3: CASSEKVVSSYNSPLHF. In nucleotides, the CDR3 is TGTGCCAGCAGTGAAAAAGTCGTGAGCTCCTATAATTCACCCCTCCACTTT.

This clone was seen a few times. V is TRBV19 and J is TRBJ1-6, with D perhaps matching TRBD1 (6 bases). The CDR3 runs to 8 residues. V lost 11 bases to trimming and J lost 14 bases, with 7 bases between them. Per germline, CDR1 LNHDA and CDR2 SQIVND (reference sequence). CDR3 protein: CAGQTLHF. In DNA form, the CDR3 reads TGTGCCGGACAGACCCTCCACTTT.

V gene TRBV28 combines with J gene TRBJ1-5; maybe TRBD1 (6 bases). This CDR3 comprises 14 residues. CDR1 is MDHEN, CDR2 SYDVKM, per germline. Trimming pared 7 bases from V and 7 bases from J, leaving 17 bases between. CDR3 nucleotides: TGTGCCAGCAATTCCGGGGTAGGGGGACAGCCCCAGCATTTT. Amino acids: CASNSGVGGQPQHF.

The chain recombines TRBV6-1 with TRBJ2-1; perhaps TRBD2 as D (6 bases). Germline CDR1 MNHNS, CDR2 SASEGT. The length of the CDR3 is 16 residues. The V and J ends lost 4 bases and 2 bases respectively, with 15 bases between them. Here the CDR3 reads CASSARGSGAYNEQFF. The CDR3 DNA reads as TGTGCCAGCAGTGCTCGGGGGAGCGGAGCCTACAATGAGCAGTTCTTC.

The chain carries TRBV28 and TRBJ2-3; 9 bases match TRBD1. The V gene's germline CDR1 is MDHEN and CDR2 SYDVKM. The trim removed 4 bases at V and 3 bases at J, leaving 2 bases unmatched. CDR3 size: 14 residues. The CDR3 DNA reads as TGTGCCAGCAGTTCGGGACAGGGTACAGATACGCAGTATTTT. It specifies CASSSGQGTDTQYF.

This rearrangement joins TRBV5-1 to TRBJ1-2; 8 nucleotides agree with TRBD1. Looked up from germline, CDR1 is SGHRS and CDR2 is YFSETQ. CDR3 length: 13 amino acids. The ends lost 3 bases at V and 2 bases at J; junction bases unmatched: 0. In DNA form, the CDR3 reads TGCGCCAGCAGCTACAGGGGGAACTATGGCTACACCTTC. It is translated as CASSYRGNYGYTF.

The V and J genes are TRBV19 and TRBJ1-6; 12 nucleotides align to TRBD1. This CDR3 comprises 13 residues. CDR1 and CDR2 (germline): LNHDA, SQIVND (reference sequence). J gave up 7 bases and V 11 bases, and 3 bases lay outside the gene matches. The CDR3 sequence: CAGGQGANSPLHF. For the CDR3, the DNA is TGTGCCGGGGGACAGGGGGCCAATTCACCCCTCCACTTT.

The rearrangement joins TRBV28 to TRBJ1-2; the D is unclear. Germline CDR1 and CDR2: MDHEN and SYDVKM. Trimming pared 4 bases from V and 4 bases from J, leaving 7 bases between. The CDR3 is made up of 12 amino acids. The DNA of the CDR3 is TGTGCCAGCAGTTCCCAGGTCTATGGCTACACCTTC. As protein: CASSSQVYGYTF.

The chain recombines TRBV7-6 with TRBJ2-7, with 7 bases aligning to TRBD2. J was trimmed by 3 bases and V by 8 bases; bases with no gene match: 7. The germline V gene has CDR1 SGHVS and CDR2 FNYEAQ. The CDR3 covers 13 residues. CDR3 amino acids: CASAAGESYEQYF. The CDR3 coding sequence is TGTGCCAGCGCCGCGGGGGAAAGCTACGAGCAGTACTTC. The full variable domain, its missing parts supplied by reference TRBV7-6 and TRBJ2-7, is GAGVSQSPRYKVTKRGQDVALRCDPISGHVSLYWYRQALGQGPEFLTYFNYEAQQDKSGLPNDRFSAERPEGSISTLTIQRTEQRDSAMYRCASAAGESYEQYFGPGTRLTVT.

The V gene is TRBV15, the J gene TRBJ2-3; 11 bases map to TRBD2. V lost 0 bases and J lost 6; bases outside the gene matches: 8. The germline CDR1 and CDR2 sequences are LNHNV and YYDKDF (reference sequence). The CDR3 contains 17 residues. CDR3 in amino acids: CATSRDLSGGGPDTQYF. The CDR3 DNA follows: TGTGCCACCAGCAGAGATCTTAGCGGGGGGGGTCCGGATACGCAGTATTTT.

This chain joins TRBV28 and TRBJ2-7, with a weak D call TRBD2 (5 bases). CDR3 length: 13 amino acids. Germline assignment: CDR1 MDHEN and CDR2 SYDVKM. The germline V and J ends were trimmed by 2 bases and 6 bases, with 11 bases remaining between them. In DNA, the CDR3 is TGTGCCAGCAGTTTAGGCACAGAGGGCGAGCAGTACTTC. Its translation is CASSLGTEGEQYF. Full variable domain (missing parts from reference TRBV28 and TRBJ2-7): DVKVTQSSRYLVKRTGEKVFLECVQDMDHENMFWYRQDPGLGLRLIYFSYDVKMKEKGDIPEGYSVSREKKERFSLILESASTNQTSMYLCASSLGTEGEQYFGPGTRLTVT.

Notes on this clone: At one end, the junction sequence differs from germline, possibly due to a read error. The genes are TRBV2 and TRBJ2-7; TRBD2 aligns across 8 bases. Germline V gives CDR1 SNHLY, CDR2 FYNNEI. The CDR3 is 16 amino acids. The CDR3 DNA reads TGTGCCAGCAGTTACGGGAGGGTCGCCGGGGGATACGGGCAGTACTTC. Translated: CASSYGRVAGGYGQYF.

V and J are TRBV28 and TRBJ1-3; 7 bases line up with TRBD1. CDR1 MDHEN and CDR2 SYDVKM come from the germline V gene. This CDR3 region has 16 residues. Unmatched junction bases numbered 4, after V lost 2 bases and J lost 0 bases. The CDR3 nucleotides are TGTGCCAGCAGTTTACTACAGGGGAGCTCTGGAAACACCATATATTTT. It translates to CASSLLQGSSGNTIYF.

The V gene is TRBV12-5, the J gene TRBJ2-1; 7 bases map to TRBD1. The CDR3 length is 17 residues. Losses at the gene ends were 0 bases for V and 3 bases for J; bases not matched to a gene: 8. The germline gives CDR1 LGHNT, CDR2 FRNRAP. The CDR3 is CASGLVLTGSSYNEQFF. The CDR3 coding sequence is TGTGCTAGTGGTTTGGTCCTGACAGGGAGTAGCTACAATGAGCAGTTCTTC. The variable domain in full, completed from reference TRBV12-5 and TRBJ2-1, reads DARVTQTPRHKVTEMGQEVTMRCQPILGHNTVFWYRQTMMQGLELLAYFRNRAPLDDSGMPKDRFSAEMPDATLATLKIQPSEPRDSAVYFCASGLVLTGSSYNEQFFGPGTRLTVL.

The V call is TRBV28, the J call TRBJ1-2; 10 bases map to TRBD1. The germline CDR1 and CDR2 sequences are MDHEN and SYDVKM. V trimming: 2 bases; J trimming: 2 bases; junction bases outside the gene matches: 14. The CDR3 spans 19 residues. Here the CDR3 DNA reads TGTGCCAGCAGTTTAAATGCCCTCCCCGGACAGGGGGTAAACTATGGCTACACCTTC. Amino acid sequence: CASSLNALPGQGVNYGYTF.

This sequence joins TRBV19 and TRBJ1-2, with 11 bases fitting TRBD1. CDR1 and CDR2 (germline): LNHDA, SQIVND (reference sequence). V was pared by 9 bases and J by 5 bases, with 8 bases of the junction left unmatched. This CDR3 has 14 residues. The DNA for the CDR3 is TGTGCCAGCAGTCCGGGACAGGGGGTTTATGGCTACACCTTC. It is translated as CASSPGQGVYGYTF.

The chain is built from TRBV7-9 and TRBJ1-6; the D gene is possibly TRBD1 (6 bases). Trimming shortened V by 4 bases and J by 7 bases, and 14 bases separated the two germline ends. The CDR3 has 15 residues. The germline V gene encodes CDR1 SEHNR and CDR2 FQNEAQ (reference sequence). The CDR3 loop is CASSSDTGTNSPLHF. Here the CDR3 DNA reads TGTGCCAGCAGCTCAGATACAGGGACCAATTCACCCCTCCACTTT.

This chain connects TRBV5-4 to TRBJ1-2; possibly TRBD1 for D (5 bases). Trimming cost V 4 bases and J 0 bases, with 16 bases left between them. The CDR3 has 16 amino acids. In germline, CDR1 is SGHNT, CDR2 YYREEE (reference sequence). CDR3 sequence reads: CASSVGGTVPNYGYTF. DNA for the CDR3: TGTGCCAGCAGCGTGGGCGGGACGGTACCTAACTATGGCTACACCTTC.

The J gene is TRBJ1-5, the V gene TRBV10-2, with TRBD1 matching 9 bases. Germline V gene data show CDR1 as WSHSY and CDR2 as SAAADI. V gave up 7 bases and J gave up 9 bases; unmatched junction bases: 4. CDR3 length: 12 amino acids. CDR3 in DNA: TGCGCCAGCACGGGACAGGGAAGGCCCCAGCATTTT. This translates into CASTGQGRPQHF.

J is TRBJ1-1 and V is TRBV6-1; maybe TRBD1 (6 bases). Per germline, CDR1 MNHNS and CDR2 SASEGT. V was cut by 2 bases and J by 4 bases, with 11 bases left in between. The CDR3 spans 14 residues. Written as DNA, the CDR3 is TGTGCCAGCAGTGAAATAGCCAGGGGCACTGAAGCTTTCTTT. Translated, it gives CASSEIARGTEAFF.

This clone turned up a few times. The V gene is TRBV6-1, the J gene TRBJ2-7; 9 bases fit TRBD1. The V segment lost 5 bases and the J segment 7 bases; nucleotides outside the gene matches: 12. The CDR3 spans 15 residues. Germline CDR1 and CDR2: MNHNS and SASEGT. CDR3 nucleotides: TGTGCCAGCAGTTCCCGGGGACAGGGCCTAGGGGAGCAGTACTTC. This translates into CASSSRGQGLGEQYF.